The clone carrying this TCR beta chain was seen a handful of times. Antigen: not known. Germline V CDR1 and CDR2: SEHNR, FQNEAQ (reference sequence). Losses at the gene ends were 5 bases for V and 0 bases for J; bases not matched to a gene: 7. The CDR3 has 18 amino acids. TCRdb itself ran the reads through MiXCR, one entry per CDR3 protein. Of some 940,000 distinct CDR3 sequences in the sample, roughly 30% are singletons; the top ten hold under 15%. This entry comes from a study of T cell repertoires in cytomegalovirus infection. The receptor was isolated from a human donor in good health (CMV status not recorded). Some clones in this sample may be carry-over from other donors' samples. The chain combines TRBV7-9 with TRBJ2-2; TRBD1 matches at 12 bases. The sample consisted of cultured CD8+ T cells from PBMCs, taken from culture after CMV antigen stimulation. CDR3 protein: CASSIRDRGRPNTGELFF. DNA of the CDR3: TGTGCCAGCAGCATCCGGGACAGGGGGCGCCCGAACACCGGGGAGCTGTTTTTT.